The 10 T cell receptor beta chains below all came from one sample that was sequenced in a study of T cell repertoires in cytomegalovirus infection. TCRdb redid the calling of the reads with MiXCR, one entry per CDR3 protein. The table lists 200,000 or so distinct CDR3 sequences, about 21% of them singletons, with less than 3% in the top ten. Sequenced material: PBMCs. These receptors were obtained from a human donor in good health (CMV status not recorded). Some clones in this sample may be carry-over from other donors' samples.

This rearrangement joins TRBV7-9 to TRBJ1-1; unclear D gene. Germline V gene data show CDR1 as SEHNR and CDR2 as FQNEAQ (reference sequence). V was pared by 2 bases and J by 3 bases, with 10 bases between. The CDR3 loop spans 14 amino acids. The CDR3 DNA is TGTGCCAGCAGCTTACAAATCTCGGACACTGAAGCTTTCTTT. It codes for CASSLQISDTEAFF.

The CDR3 bases are TGTGCCAGCAAACGACAGGGTTGGACTGAAGCTTTCTTT. Translating it yields CASKRQGWTEAFF. V and J are TRBV2 and TRBJ1-1; TRBD1 agrees at 7 bases. This CDR3 is 13 amino acids long. Germline CDR1 SNHLY, CDR2 FYNNEI. V shed 7 bases, J shed 5 bases, and the junction held 7 bases outside the gene matches.

This clonotype was picked up a small number of times. The chain recombines TRBV6-5 with TRBJ1-1; D not resolved. V lost 5 bases, J lost 11 bases, and 15 bases lay in between. Looked up from germline, CDR1 is MNHEY and CDR2 is SVGAGI. The CDR3 covers 12 residues. The CDR3: CASSTPLSRAFF. The CDR3 region has the DNA TGTGCCAGCAGTACCCCCTTGAGTCGGGCTTTCTTT.

V usage is TRBV12-3 or TRBV12-4 and J usage is TRBJ2-5, with 8 bases matching TRBD1. V shed 5 bases, J shed 4 bases, and the junction held 9 bases outside the gene matches. The CDR3 is made up of 15 amino acids. As DNA, the CDR3 is TGTGCCAGCAGTCCCCCCGGACAGGGAGGAGAGACCCAGTACTTC. As protein: CASSPPGQGGETQYF.

The V and J genes are TRBV28 and TRBJ1-6, with D maybe TRBD1 (5 bases). The CDR3 is 11 amino acids. The V and J ends lost 8 bases and 7 bases respectively, with 6 bases between them. Per the germline V gene, CDR1 is MDHEN and CDR2 is SYDVKM. CDR3 sequence reads: CASGGNSPLHF. CDR3 bases: TGTGCCAGCGGGGGGAATTCACCCCTCCACTTT.

The chain is built from TRBV19 and TRBJ2-4; D may be TRBD1 or TRBD2 (5 bases each). Trimming took off 8 bases at V and 1 base at J, with 9 bases between the two ends. CDR1 is LNHDA and CDR2 is SQIVND in the germline V gene (reference sequence). This CDR3 region has 13 residues. CDR3 region: CASGEGAKNIQYF. The CDR3 nucleotides read TGTGCCAGTGGAGAGGGGGCCAAAAACATTCAGTACTTC. Full variable domain (rest looked up from reference TRBV19 and TRBJ2-4): DGGITQSPKYLFRKEGQNVTLSCEQNLNHDAMYWYRQDPGQGLRLIYYSQIVNDFQKGDIAEGYSVSREKKESFPLTVTSAQKNPTAFYLCASGEGAKNIQYFGAGTRLSVL.

This clonotype has just one count. A much larger clone is a single base away; this may be a read error. The chain is built from TRBV5-1 and TRBJ1-1; D is unresolved. Germline lookup yields CDR1 SGHRS and CDR2 YFSETQ. The CDR3 consists of 13 residues. The CDR3 sequence: CASSLKVNTEAYF. CDR3 in DNA: TGCGCCAGCAGCTTGAAGGTGAACACTGAAGCTTACTTT.

This clonotype was observed a handful of times. The chain carries TRBV9 and TRBJ2-1, with D possibly TRBD2 on 6 matching bases. Germline lookup yields CDR1 SGDLS and CDR2 YYNGEE. Trimming shortened V by 0 bases and J by 8 bases, and 15 bases separated the two germline ends. The CDR3 loop spans 15 amino acids. This CDR3 reads CASSVEAKGDYEQFF. CDR3 bases: TGTGCCAGCAGCGTAGAGGCCAAAGGGGACTATGAGCAGTTCTTC.

The gene calls are TRBV20-1 and TRBJ2-5, with D tentatively TRBD1 (7 bases). Germline loops: CDR1 DFQATT, CDR2 SNEGSKA (reference sequence). The V and J ends lost 3 bases and 1 base respectively, with 9 bases between them. The CDR3 has 13 amino acids. In DNA form, the CDR3 reads TGCAGTGCTAGGCAGGGGGGCCAAGAGACCCAGTACTTC. Encoded protein: CSARQGGQETQYF.

This chain links TRBV12-3 or TRBV12-4 with TRBJ2-1; D may correspond to TRBD1 or TRBD2 (7 bases each). This CDR3 contains 14 residues. V was trimmed by 2 bases and J by 7 bases, leaving 12 bases between them. The CDR3 DNA reads TGTGCCAGCAGTTTAAGACAGGGAGGGAATGAGCAGTTCTTC. Its protein product is CASSLRQGGNEQFF.